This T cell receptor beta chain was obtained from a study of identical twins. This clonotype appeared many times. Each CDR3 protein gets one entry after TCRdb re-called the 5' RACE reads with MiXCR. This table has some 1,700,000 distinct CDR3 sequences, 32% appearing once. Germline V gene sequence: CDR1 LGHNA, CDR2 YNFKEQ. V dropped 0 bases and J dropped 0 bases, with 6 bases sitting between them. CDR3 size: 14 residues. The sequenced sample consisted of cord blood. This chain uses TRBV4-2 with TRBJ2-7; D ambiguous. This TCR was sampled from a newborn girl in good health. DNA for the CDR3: TGTGCCAGCAGCCAAGATAGGAGCTCCTACGAGCAGTACTTC. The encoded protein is CASSQDRSSYEQYF.